This TCR beta chain emerged from a study of vaccination and CD4 T cells after COVID-19. Study-level background: Sampling after COVID took place at a median of around 91 days (range 35 to 161) following diagnosis.

An Oncomine TCR Beta short-read assay was used to sequence the DNA from cultured CD4+ T cells. Genomic DNA from cultured CD4+ T cells was extracted. In TCRdb, the PCR reads were re-called with MiXCR into one record per CDR3 protein. Here the sample spans some 8,000 distinct CDR3 sequences, roughly 49% being singletons. The junction had 7 bases not matched to a gene; V was cut back by 6 bases and J by 0 bases. The V gene's germline CDR1 is MNHNS and CDR2 SASEGT. The CDR3 has 16 residues. The sample's treatment: roughly 11-day PBMC culture with coronavirus spike peptide pools or control peptides (ViraFEST assay). Before the COVID-19 pandemic (2011-2018), CD4+ T cells were obtained from the unexposed donor. This clonotype was picked up a small number of times. Antigen: not known.

The chain recombines TRBV6-1 with TRBJ2-7, with 11 bases matching TRBD2. The TCR comes from a human donor in good health. The sequenced sample consisted of CD4+ T cells from blood, cultured in vitro. The CDR3 DNA sequence: TGTGCCAGCAGCGTGACTAGCGGGGAGCCCTCCTACGAGCAGTACTTC. Its translation is CASSVTSGEPSYEQYF.